The entry below gives a single T cell receptor beta chain sequence along with its context. This clone is a singleton in its sample. The specificity of this receptor is unknown. Per-base qualities were not stored, and no clone one base away is much larger. The data derive from a study of neoadjuvant nivolumab and ipilimumab in lung cancer (TCRdb year 2020). The study in broad terms: Nivolumab was given at 3 mg/kg intravenously on days 1, 15 and 29, and the combination arm added ipilimumab 1 mg/kg on day 1 only. The primary trial endpoint was the major pathologic response (MPR) rate in the intention-to-treat population in each study arm. In the trial, 45 or so patients with operable NSCLC were treated, of whom some 23 were randomized to nivolumab monotherapy and 21 to nivolumab plus ipilimumab. TCR repertoires were compared between pretherapy (baseline) peripheral blood and tumors resected at surgery after neoadjuvant immune checkpoint blockade. Matched pretherapy and resected tumor pairs were analyzed for seven patients, of whom four received nivolumab and three received nivolumab plus ipilimumab.

Read against the paper, the sample's time point label means: at surgical resection after neoadjuvant nivolumab +/- ipilimumab. The samples were obtained from NEOSTAR, a phase 2 randomized trial that tested neoadjuvant nivolumab or nivolumab plus ipilimumab, followed by surgery, in operable NSCLC. CDR1 and CDR2 (MNHNY, SVGAGI) derive from the germline V gene (reference sequence). At the junction V is shortened by 5 bases and J by 0 bases, with 8 bases in between. Reading from cysteine to phenylalanine, the CDR3 counts 13 amino acids. The read is trimmed to its CDR3 DNA, 39 bases read in frame from base 1. The library was produced with the immunoSEQ multiplex PCR assay. The authors' pipeline ran thus. Repertoires were summarized in terms of richness and clonality, and significantly expanded and contracted clones between pre- and post-therapy samples were identified. TCRdb holds this immuneACCESS table with in-frame rearrangements only. Some clones are missing; in checked studies, unresolved V genes explain under half, and the rest has no known cause. V, J and clone size reflect that table, while D and trimming were determined from the DNA. Within this sample are approximately 30,000 clones, with about 81% of them counted one time only. About 8.6% of the sample belongs to the ten largest clones.

Overall study results and their limits: TCR sequencing was performed in a small number of samples. TCR richness and clonality were greater in resected tumors than in tumor-adjacent uninvolved lung, and increases were seen in more dual-therapy-treated tumors. From pretherapy to surgery, increases in tumor T-cell richness and clonality were observed in three of three dual-therapy tumors but in only two of four nivolumab-treated tumors. No significant correlation was found between TCR clonality and pathologic tumor regression, and only one major-pathologic-response sample was available for the clonality analysis. TCR richness in pretherapy blood showed a positive correlation with richness in tumors resected after neoadjuvant therapy (Spearman R of about 0.8).

The input for sequencing was tumor tissue, taken after neoadjuvant nivolumab, alone or with ipilimumab, at or shortly before surgery. This chain is built from TRBV6-6 and TRBJ2-7; no D gene can be assigned with confidence. The sequence came from an adult with non-small cell lung cancer. The DNA sequence follows: TGTGCCAGCAGTGGGCGAAGCTCCTACGAGCAGTACTTC. Translation gives CASSGRSSYEQYF.